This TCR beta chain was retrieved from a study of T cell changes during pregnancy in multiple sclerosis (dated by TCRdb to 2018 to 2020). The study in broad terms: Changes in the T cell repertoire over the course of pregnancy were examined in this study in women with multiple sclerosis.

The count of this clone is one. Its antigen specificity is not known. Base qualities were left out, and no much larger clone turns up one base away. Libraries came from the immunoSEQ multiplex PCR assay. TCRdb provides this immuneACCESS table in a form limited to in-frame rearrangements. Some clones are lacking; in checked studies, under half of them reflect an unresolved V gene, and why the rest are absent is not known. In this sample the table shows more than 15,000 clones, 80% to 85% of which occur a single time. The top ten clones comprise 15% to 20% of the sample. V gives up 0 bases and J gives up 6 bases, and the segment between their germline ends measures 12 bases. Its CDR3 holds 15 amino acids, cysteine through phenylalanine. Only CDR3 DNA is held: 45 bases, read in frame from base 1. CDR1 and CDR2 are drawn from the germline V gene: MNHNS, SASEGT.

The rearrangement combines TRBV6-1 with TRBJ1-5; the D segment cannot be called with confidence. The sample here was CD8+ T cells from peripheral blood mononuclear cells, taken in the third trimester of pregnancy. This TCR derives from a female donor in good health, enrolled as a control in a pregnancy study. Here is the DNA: TGTGCCAGCAGTGAAGCAGTCACAGTGGGTCAGCCCCAGCATTTT. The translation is CASSEAVTVGQPQHF.